This TCR beta chain was identified during a study of shared clonotypes between healthy human individuals. The V gene lost 1 base and the J gene lost 4 bases, with 7 bases spanning the gap. There are 13 residues in the CDR3. Germline V gene lookup returns CDR1 MDHEN and CDR2 SYDVKM. TCRdb's table, derived via immunoSEQ multiplex PCR, lists solely in-frame clones and lacks some. The sample yields a few hundred thousand clones, roughly four fifths seen once. Sequenced sample: PBMCs. The TCR was taken from a woman between 40 and 55 years old in good health. Some clones in this sample may be carry-over from other donors' samples. The chain employs TRBV28 and TRBJ1-2; D is ambiguous. The CDR3 region is CASSLSGLYGYTF. The CDR3 nucleotides read TGTGCCAGCAGTTTATCCGGGCTCTATGGCTACACCTTC.